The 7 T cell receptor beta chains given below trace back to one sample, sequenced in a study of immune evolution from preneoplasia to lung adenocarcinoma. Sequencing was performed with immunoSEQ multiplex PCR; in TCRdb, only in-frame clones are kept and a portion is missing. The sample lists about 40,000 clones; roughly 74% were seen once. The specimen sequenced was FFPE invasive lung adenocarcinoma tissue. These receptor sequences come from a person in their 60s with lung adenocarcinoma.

The CDR3 is CASSQNRGNQPQHF. The CDR3 nucleotides are TGTGCCAGCAGTCAAAACAGGGGCAATCAGCCCCAGCATTTT. The rearrangement uses TRBV27 and TRBJ1-5; D may be TRBD1 (6 bases). The ends were cut back, 5 bases at V and 2 bases at J, with 10 bases in the middle. Germline V gene lookup returns CDR1 MNHEY and CDR2 SMNVEV (reference sequence). The CDR3 is 14 residues long.

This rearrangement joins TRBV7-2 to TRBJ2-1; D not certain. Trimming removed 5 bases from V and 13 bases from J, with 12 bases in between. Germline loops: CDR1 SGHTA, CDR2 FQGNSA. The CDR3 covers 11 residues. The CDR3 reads CASSPGRAQFF. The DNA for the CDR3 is TGTGCCAGCAGCCCCGGGCGAGCCCAGTTCTTC. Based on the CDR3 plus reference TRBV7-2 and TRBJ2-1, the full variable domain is GAGVSQSPSNKVTEKGKDVELRCDPISGHTALYWYRQSLGQGLEFLIYFQGNSAPDKSGLPSDRFSAERTGGSVSTLTIQRTQQEDSAVYLCASSPGRAQFFGPGTRLTVL.

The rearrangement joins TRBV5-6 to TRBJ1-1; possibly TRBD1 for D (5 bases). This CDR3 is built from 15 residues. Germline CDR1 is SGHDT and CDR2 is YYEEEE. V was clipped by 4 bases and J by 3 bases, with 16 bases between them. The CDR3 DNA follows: TGTGCCAGCAGCCAGACAGTGGCTTGGGACACTGAAGCTTTCTTT. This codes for CASSQTVAWDTEAFF.

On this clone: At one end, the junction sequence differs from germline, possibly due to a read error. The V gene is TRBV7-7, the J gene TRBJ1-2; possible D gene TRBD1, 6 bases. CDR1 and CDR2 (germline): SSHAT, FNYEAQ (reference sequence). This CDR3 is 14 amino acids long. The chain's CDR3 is CASILTGKGAGYIF. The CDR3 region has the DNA TGTGCTAGCATTCTGACAGGAAAAGGTGCTGGCTACATCTTC.

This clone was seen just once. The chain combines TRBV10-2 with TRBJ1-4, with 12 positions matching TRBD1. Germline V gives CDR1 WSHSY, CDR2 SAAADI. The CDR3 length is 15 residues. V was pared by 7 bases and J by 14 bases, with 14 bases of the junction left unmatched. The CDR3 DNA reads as TGCGCCAGCAAAGAAGGGGGACAGGGGGCCTTTGAGCTGTTTTTT. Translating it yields CASKEGGQGAFELFF.

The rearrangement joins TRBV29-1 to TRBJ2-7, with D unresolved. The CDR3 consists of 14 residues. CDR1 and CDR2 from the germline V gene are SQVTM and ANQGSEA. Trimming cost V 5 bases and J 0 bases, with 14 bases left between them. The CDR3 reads CSVRAGVSSYEQYF. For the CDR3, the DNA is TGCAGCGTTCGAGCTGGCGTAAGCTCCTACGAGCAGTACTTC.

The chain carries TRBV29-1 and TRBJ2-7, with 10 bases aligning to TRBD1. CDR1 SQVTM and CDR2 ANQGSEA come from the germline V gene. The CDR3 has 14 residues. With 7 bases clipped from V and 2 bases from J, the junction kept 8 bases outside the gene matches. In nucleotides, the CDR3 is TGCAGCGACCCGGACAGGGGGTCCCCCTACGAGCAGTACTTC. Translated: CSDPDRGSPYEQYF.